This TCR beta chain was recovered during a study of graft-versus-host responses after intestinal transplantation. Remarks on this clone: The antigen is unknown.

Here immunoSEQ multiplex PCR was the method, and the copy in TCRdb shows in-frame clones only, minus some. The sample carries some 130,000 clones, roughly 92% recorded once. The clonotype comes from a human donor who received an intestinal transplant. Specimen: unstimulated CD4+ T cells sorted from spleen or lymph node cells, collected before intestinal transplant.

The CDR3 sequence: CASSWVNEQFF. The DNA for the CDR3 is TGTGCCAGCAGTTGGGTCAATGAGCAGTTCTTC. The chain uses TRBV27 and TRBJ2-1; unclear D gene. Germline assignment: CDR1 MNHEY and CDR2 SMNVEV (reference sequence). The CDR3 runs to 11 residues. Trimming removed 4 bases from V and 6 bases from J, with 4 bases in between.